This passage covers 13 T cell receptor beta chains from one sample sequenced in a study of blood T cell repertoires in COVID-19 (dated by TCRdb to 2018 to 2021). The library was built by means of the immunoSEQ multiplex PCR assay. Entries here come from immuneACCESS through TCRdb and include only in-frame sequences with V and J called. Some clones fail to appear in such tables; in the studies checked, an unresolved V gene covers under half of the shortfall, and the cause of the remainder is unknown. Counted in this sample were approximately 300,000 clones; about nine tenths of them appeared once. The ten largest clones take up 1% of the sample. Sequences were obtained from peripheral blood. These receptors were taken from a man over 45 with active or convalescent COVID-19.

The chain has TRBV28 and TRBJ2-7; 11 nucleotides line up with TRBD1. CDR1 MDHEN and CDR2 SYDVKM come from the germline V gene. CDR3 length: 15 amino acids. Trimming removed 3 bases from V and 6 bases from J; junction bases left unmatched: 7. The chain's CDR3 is CASSFSGQGVGEQYF. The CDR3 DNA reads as TGTGCCAGCAGTTTTTCGGGACAGGGGGTCGGCGAGCAGTACTTC.

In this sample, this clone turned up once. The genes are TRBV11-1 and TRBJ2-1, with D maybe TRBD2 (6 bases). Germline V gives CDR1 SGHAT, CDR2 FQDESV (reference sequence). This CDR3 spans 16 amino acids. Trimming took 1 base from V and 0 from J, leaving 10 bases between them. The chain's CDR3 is CASSLEYGGSYNEQFF. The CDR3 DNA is TGTGCCAGCAGCTTAGAGTACGGGGGCTCCTACAATGAGCAGTTCTTC.

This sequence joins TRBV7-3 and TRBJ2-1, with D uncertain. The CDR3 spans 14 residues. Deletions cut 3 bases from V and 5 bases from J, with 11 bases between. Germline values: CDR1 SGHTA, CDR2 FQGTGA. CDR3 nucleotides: TGTGCCAGCAGCTTGCTATCGGAGAACAATGAGCAGTTCTTC. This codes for CASSLLSENNEQFF.

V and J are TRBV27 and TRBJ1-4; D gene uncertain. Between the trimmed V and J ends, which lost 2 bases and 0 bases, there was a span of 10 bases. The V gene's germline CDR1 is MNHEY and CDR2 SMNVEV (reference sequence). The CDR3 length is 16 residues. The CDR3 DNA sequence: TGTGCCAGCAGTTTACACAGAAGAGCAACTAATGAAAAACTGTTTTTT. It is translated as CASSLHRRATNEKLFF.

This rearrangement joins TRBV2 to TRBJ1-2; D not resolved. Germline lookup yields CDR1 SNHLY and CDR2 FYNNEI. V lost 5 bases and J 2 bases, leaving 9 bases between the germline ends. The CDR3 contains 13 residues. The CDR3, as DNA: TGTGCCAGCAGTAGACTTCCCAACTATGGCTACACCTTC. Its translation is CASSRLPNYGYTF.

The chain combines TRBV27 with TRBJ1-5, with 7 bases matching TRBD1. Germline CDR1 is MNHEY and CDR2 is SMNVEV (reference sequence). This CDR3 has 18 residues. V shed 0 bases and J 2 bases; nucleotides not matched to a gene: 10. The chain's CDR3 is CASSLSATGLGGNQPQHF. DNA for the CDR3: TGTGCCAGCAGTTTATCGGCGACAGGGTTGGGAGGCAATCAGCCCCAGCATTTT.

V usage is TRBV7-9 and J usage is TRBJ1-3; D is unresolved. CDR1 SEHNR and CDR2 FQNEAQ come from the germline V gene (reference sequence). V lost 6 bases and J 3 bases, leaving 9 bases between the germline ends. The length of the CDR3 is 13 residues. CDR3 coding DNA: TGTGCCAGCAGGCGGAGTGGTGGAAACACCATATATTTT. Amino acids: CASRRSGGNTIYF.

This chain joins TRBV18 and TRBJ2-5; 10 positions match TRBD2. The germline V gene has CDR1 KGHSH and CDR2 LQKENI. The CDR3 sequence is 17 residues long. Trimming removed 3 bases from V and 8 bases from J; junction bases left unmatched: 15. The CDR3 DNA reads TGTGCCAGCTCACCCCTAGCGGGGGACGCCTTAAGAGATACCCAGTACTTC. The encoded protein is CASSPLAGDALRDTQYF.

CDR3 DNA sequence: TGCGCCAGCAGCTCGGGGACAGGATCCTACAATGAGCAGTTCTTC. Amino acid sequence: CASSSGTGSYNEQFF. The chain links TRBV5-1 to TRBJ2-1; the match to TRBD1 covers 8 bases. The V gene's germline CDR1 is SGHRS and CDR2 YFSETQ. The CDR3 loop spans 15 amino acids. With 3 bases clipped from V and 1 base from J, the junction kept 3 bases outside the gene matches.

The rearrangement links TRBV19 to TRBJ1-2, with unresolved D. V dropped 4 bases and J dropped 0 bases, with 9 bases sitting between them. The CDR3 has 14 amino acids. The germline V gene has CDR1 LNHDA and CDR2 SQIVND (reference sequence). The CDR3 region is CASSSGEANYGYTF. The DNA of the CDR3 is TGTGCCAGTAGTAGCGGGGAAGCTAACTATGGCTACACCTTC.

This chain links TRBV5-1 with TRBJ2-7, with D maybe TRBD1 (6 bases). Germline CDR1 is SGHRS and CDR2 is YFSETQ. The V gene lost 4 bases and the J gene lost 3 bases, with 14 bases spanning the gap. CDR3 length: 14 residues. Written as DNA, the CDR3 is TGCGCCAGCAGCCCTGGGGGCTCGTTCTACGAGCAGTACTTC. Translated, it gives CASSPGGSFYEQYF. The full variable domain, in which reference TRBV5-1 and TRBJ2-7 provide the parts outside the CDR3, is KAGVTQTPRYLIKTRGQQVTLSCSPISGHRSVSWYQQTPGQGLQFLFEYFSETQRNKGNFPGRFSGRQFSNSRSEMNVSTLELGDSALYLCASSPGGSFYEQYFGPGTRLTVT.

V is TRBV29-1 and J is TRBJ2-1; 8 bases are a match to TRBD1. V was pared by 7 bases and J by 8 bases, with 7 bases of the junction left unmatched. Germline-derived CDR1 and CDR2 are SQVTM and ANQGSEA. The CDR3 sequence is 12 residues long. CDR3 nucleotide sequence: TGCAGCGGGTACAGGGGGAGCTATGAGCAGTTCTTC. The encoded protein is CSGYRGSYEQFF.

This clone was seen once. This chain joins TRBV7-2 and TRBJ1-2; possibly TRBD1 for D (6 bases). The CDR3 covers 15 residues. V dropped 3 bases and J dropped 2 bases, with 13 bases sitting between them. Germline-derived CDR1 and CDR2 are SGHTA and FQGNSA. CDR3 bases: TGTGCCAGCAGCTTCGCGACCGGGACAAACTATGGCTACACCTTC. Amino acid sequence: CASSFATGTNYGYTF.